One TCR beta chain is described in this entry. This sample was taken from a study of blood T cell repertoires in COVID-19. About the study: Samples of COVID-19 (acute and convalescent) were obtained from the United States, Italy and Spain.

In the original workflow: The authors estimated nucleated cell counts from reference gene primer amplification. Method: immunoSEQ multiplex PCR; TCRdb's copy keeps in-frame clones and lacks some. That table supplies the V and J calls and clone size; D and trimming were determined from the DNA. The repertoire has fewer than 120,000 clones, about 75% of them found once; the top ten carry 16%. Germline V CDR1 and CDR2: SGHRS, YFSETQ. The CDR3 loop spans 14 amino acids. J lost 4 bases, V lost 4 bases, and 5 bases had no gene match. The sample consisted of peripheral blood. This chain connects TRBV5-1 to TRBJ1-2; 9 nucleotides match TRBD1. This sequence was found in a woman over 75 with active or convalescent COVID-19. CDR3 protein: CASSTGQGGYGYTF. CDR3 coding DNA: TGCGCCAGCAGCACGGGACAGGGAGGCTATGGCTACACCTTC.